This TCR beta chain stems from a study of blood T cells in healthy people across ages. Study summary: Per two T cells, template switching captured roughly one barcoded beta molecule.

Together with a sample-barcoded 5' primer, a J-beta primer mix was included in a second PCR lasting roughly 6 to 12 cycles. TCRdb reanalysed the 5' RACE reads using MiXCR and keeps one entry per CDR3 protein. Of about 1.4 million distinct CDR3 sequences in the sample, approximately 59% were seen once. The CDR3 spans 11 residues. From germline, CDR1 is SNHLY and CDR2 FYNNEI. V dropped 9 bases and J dropped 6 bases, with 12 bases sitting between them. Sequenced sample: blood. The rearrangement uses TRBV2 and TRBJ2-7; possible D gene TRBD1, 6 bases. This receptor was taken from a man aged 18 to 29 in good health. CDR3 sequence reads: CARQGRSEQYF. In DNA, the CDR3 is TGTGCCAGACAGGGTCGGAGCGAGCAGTACTTC. Based on the CDR3 plus reference TRBV2 and TRBJ2-7, the full variable domain is EPEVTQTPSHQVTQMGQEVILRCVPISNHLYFYWYRQILGQKVEFLVSFYNNEISEKSEIFDDQFSVERPDGSNFTLKIRSTKLEDSAMYFCARQGRSEQYFGPGTRLTVT.